This passage covers 4 T cell receptor beta chains from one sample sequenced in a study of T cell responses to AZD1222 COVID-19 vaccine. Profiling relied on immunoSEQ multiplex PCR, and the TCRdb table lists in-frame clones only, not all of them. This sample has over 100,000 clones, with approximately 86% found just once. The sequenced sample was peripheral blood, obtained 28 days after the second AZD1222 dose. The source of these receptors is an adult who received the AZD1222 COVID-19 vaccine.

The chain employs TRBV7-9 and TRBJ2-7; possibly TRBD1 or TRBD2 for D (5 bases each). Germline-derived CDR1 and CDR2 are SEHNR and FQNEAQ (reference sequence). The CDR3 is 14 amino acids. Trimming left V 5 bases short and J 0 bases short, with 11 bases between. The chain's CDR3 is CASSGTVSSYEQYF. The DNA of the CDR3 is TGTGCCAGCAGCGGGACGGTGAGCTCCTACGAGCAGTACTTC.

This clone was seen a single time. This rearrangement joins TRBV29-1 to TRBJ2-3; tentative D call: TRBD1 (5 bases). V lost 5 bases, J lost 3 bases, and 12 bases lay in between. The CDR3 loop spans 13 amino acids. Germline V gives CDR1 SQVTM, CDR2 ANQGSEA. Written as DNA, the CDR3 is TGCAGCGTTTCCAGGGCTGAGACAGATACGCAGTATTTT. Translation: CSVSRAETDTQYF.

The chain combines TRBV6-2 or TRBV6-3 with TRBJ2-2, with 12 bases aligning to TRBD2. V trimming: 4 bases; J trimming: 5 bases; junction bases outside the gene matches: 2. The V gene's germline CDR1 is MNHEY and CDR2 SVGEGT. The CDR3 has 15 residues. CDR3 residues: CASSSSGGATGELFF. The DNA for the CDR3 is TGTGCCAGCAGTTCTAGCGGGGGGGCGACCGGGGAGCTGTTTTTT.

The chain employs TRBV7-2 and TRBJ2-5; D is possibly TRBD2 (5 bases). Per the germline V gene, CDR1 is SGHTA and CDR2 is FQGNSA. The CDR3 has 15 amino acids. V was pared by 5 bases and J by 5 bases, with 18 bases between. This CDR3 is CASSTSGSRGETQYF. CDR3 coding DNA: TGTGCCAGCAGCACCTCGGGCTCCCGAGGGGAGACCCAGTACTTC. The full variable domain, with the rest looked up from reference TRBV7-2 and TRBJ2-5, is GAGVSQSPSNKVTEKGKDVELRCDPISGHTALYWYRQSLGQGLEFLIYFQGNSAPDKSGLPSDRFSAERTGGSVSTLTIQRTQQEDSAVYLCASSTSGSRGETQYFGPGTRLLVL.